The 23 T cell receptor beta chains below all came from one sample that was sequenced in a study of T cell clonality in common variable immunodeficiency. Here immunoSEQ multiplex PCR was the method, and the copy in TCRdb shows in-frame clones only, minus some. Altogether under 45,000 clones were found in the sample, and no singletons occur. The material sequenced was peripheral blood mononuclear cells. These receptors originate from a person between 18 and 70 years old in good health.

This clone was seen many times. The read falls 3 residues short of the CDR3 end, and the missing part is taken from the germline J gene. J is TRBJ2-3 and V is TRBV5-1; 8 bases fit TRBD1. The germline CDR1 and CDR2 sequences are SGHRS and YFSETQ. The CDR3 is made up of 15 amino acids. J lost 3 bases, V lost 2 bases, and 5 bases had no gene match. CDR3 loop: CASSFHGQGTDTQYF. The sequenced part of the CDR3 DNA is TGCGCCAGCAGCTTCCATGGACAGGGAACAGATACG.

This clone was detected many times. The read is 3 residues too short to cover the CDR3 end, so that end is filled in from the germline J gene. The chain carries TRBV28 and TRBJ2-5; maybe TRBD1 (6 bases). In germline, CDR1 is MDHEN, CDR2 SYDVKM. Trimming left V 3 bases short and J 0 bases short, with 17 bases between. CDR3 length: 17 amino acids. CDR3 sequence: CASSFSSDRVYQETQYF. The CDR3 DNA, read in part, is TGTGCCAGCAGTTTTTCCTCGGACAGAGTGTACCAAGAGACC.

This clone was observed a handful of times. The CDR3 is cut off 3 residues early in the read; its end comes from the germline J gene. J is TRBJ1-4 and V is TRBV18; 8 bases are shared with TRBD1. The germline gives CDR1 KGHSH, CDR2 LQKENI. Trimming removed 3 bases from V and 8 bases from J; junction bases left unmatched: 5. The CDR3 contains 14 residues. The DNA read from the CDR3 is TGTGCCAGCTCACCGACGAGACAGGGGGAAAAA. Translated, it gives CASSPTRQGEK. The full-length CDR3 reads as CASSPTRQGEKLFF.

This clone showed up many times. The observed sequence ends 3 residues before the CDR3 terminus, with the missing tail filled in from the germline J gene. V usage is TRBV19 and J usage is TRBJ2-3, with TRBD2 matching over 10 bases. CDR1 is LNHDA, CDR2 SQIVND, per germline (reference sequence). The CDR3 is made up of 15 amino acids. The ends lost 1 base at V and 6 bases at J; junction bases unmatched: 4. This CDR3 is CASSIGGLALDTQYF. The sequenced CDR3 bases are TGTGCCAGTAGTATAGGGGGACTAGCGTTGGATACG.

In this sample, this clone turned up many times. The read is 3 residues too short to cover the CDR3 end, so that end is filled in from the germline J gene. This chain uses TRBV7-6 with TRBJ2-1; D is possibly TRBD1 (5 bases). The CDR3 totals 13 residues. Between the trimmed V and J ends, which lost 1 base and 6 bases, there was a span of 7 bases. Germline CDR1 is SGHVS and CDR2 is FNYEAQ. CDR3 bases read: TGTGCCAGCAGCTTAGGGGGCTTCAATGAG. Translation gives CASSLGGFNE. The whole CDR3 protein is CASSLGGFNEQFF. The entire variable domain, with the rest obtained from reference TRBV7-6 and TRBJ2-1, is as follows: GAGVSQSPRYKVTKRGQDVALRCDPISGHVSLYWYRQALGQGPEFLTYFNYEAQQDKSGLPNDRFSAERPEGSISTLTIQRTEQRDSAMYRCASSLGGFNEQFFGPGTRLTVL.

Comment on this clone: Read sequence stops 3 residues before the CDR3 end, and the germline J gene provides the missing end. The rearrangement joins TRBV18 to TRBJ1-2; D not resolved. The CDR3 spans 12 residues. Germline CDR1 and CDR2: KGHSH and LQKENI. CDR3 DNA, as far as it was read: TGTGCCAGCTCAATCGGGTCCTACGAC. The encoded protein is CASSIGSYD. The complete CDR3 sequence is CASSIGSYDYTF. Based on the CDR3 plus reference TRBV18 and TRBJ1-2, the full variable domain is NAGVMQNPRHLVRRRGQEARLRCSPMKGHSHVYWYRQLPEEGLKFMVYLQKENIIDESGMPKERFSAEFPKEGPSILRIQQVVRGDSAAYFCASSIGSYDYTFGSGTRLTVV.

This clone was found many times. The read ends 3 residues shy of where the CDR3 ends; the end is completed using the germline J gene. The rearrangement links TRBV7-2 to TRBJ2-3; D is possibly TRBD1 (6 bases). Germline loops: CDR1 SGHTA, CDR2 FQGNSA. V lost 7 bases and J 1 base, leaving 6 bases between the germline ends. There are 12 residues in the CDR3. The sequenced CDR3 bases are TGTGCCAGCAACAGGGGCACAGATACG. Protein: CASNRGTDT. The CDR3 in its entirety is CASNRGTDTQYF.

This clone was seen at least ten times. The CDR3 is cut off 3 residues early in the read; its end comes from the germline J gene. The rearrangement uses TRBV2 and TRBJ1-1; the match to TRBD1 covers 9 bases. CDR3 length: 16 amino acids. Trimming removed 7 bases from V and 3 bases from J; junction bases left unmatched: 12. Germline CDR1 is SNHLY and CDR2 is FYNNEI. The covered CDR3 bases are TGTGCCAGCATCAGAACCCGGACAGGGGTTGACACTGAA. This encodes CASIRTRTGVDTE. The CDR3 in full is CASIRTRTGVDTEAFF. Full variable domain (outside the CDR3, taken from reference TRBV2 and TRBJ1-1): EPEVTQTPSHQVTQMGQEVILRCVPISNHLYFYWYRQILGQKVEFLVSFYNNEISEKSEIFDDQFSVERPDGSNFTLKIRSTKLEDSAMYFCASIRTRTGVDTEAFFGQGTRLTVV.

This clone was counted at least ten times. The read ends 3 residues shy of where the CDR3 ends; the end is completed using the germline J gene. The chain links TRBV6-1 to TRBJ1-1, with 9 nucleotides matching TRBD1. This CDR3 has 14 amino acids. Germline V CDR1 and CDR2: MNHNS, SASEGT. The V and J ends lost 4 bases and 5 bases, in that order; junction bases with no gene match: 5. CDR3 sequence: CASSGTGVKTEAFF. The sequenced CDR3 bases are TGTGCCAGCAGTGGGACAGGGGTTAAAACTGAA.

This clone was found many times. The CDR3 region is CASSIGVGFYSYNEQFF. CDR3 bases read: TGTGCCAGTAGTATAGGTGTAGGGTTCTACTCCTACAATGAG. The chain recombines TRBV19 with TRBJ2-1; D unresolved. Read coverage stops 3 residues before the CDR3 terminus; the germline J gene supplies the remainder. The germline V gene encodes CDR1 LNHDA and CDR2 SQIVND (reference sequence). V was pared by 1 base and J by 0 bases, with 13 bases between. The CDR3 loop spans 17 amino acids.

This clone was recorded many times. The CDR3 end lies 3 residues beyond the end of the read and is filled in from the germline J gene. This chain links TRBV6-1 with TRBJ1-2; D unclear. The CDR3 extends over 15 amino acids. Looked up from germline, CDR1 is MNHNS and CDR2 is SASEGT. Incomplete CDR3 DNA: TGTGCCAGCAGTGAACGAGAAGAGGGTGGCTACGAC. It codes for CASSEREEGGYD. The whole CDR3 protein is CASSEREEGGYDYTF.

Many counts were recorded for this clone. The read gets to within 3 residues of the CDR3 end, and the germline J gene fills in the rest. The chain is built from TRBV10-3 and TRBJ1-1, with a possible D match to TRBD1 (5 bases). The CDR3 loop spans 14 amino acids. Trimming removed 0 bases at V and 6 bases at J, with 11 bases between. Germline assignment: CDR1 ENHRY and CDR2 SYGVKD. CDR3 residues: CAISESGGAAEAFF. CDR3 DNA (partial): TGTGCCATCAGTGAGTCGGGAGGGGCGGCTGAA.

In its sample, this clone was seen many times. The read ends 3 residues early relative to the CDR3; the germline J gene fills the gap. V gene TRBV20-1 combines with J gene TRBJ2-5; D unclear. The germline V and J ends were trimmed by 3 bases and 5 bases, with 13 bases remaining between them. The CDR3 runs 13 residues. The germline gives CDR1 DFQATT, CDR2 SNEGSKA (reference sequence). Partial CDR3 DNA: TGCAGTGCTAGCGCGGATTCACGGGAGACC. Amino acid sequence: CSASADSRET. The full CDR3 protein reads CSASADSRETQYF.

This clone was seen at least ten times. The read ends 3 residues before the CDR3 terminus; that terminus is restored from the germline J gene. This rearrangement joins TRBV5-6 to TRBJ2-5; weak D call: TRBD1 (6 bases). Germline-derived CDR1 and CDR2 are SGHDT and YYEEEE. The CDR3 consists of 14 residues. V was shortened by 5 bases and J by 3 bases, with 14 bases between the two germline ends. The sequenced CDR3 bases are TGTGCCAGCAGTTTTTTCGGACAGAAAGAGACC. Residues: CASSFFGQKET. The CDR3, in full, reads CASSFFGQKETQYF.

Many counts were recorded for this clone. The sequenced fragment ends 3 residues before the CDR3 boundary, so the rest is inferred from the germline J gene. J is TRBJ1-5 and V is TRBV9, with 7 bases matching TRBD1. The V gene end was trimmed by 2 bases and the J gene end by 7 bases; junction bases not matched to a gene: 9. The CDR3 consists of 15 residues. The germline V gene encodes CDR1 SGDLS and CDR2 YYNGEE. The part of the CDR3 DNA that was read is TGTGCCAGCAGCGTGGAAGGGGGCGCAGGGCAGCCC. It is translated as CASSVEGGAGQP. The full-length CDR3 reads as CASSVEGGAGQPQHF.

This clone was recorded at least ten times. The read comes to an end 3 residues before the CDR3 does, leaving the germline J gene to fill in the end. The chain couples TRBV3-1 (or the pseudogene TRBV3-2) to TRBJ2-1; 12 bases line up with TRBD2. Trimming took 4 bases from V and 7 from J; bases not matched to a gene: 11. Germline-derived CDR1 and CDR2 are LGHDT and YNNKEL (reference sequence). CDR3 length: 17 residues. CDR3 sequence: CASSPLGLTSGRNEQFF. The CDR3 bases that were read are TGTGCCAGCAGCCCGCTTGGTTTGACTAGCGGGAGAAATGAG.

This clone appeared many times. The read ends 3 residues shy of where the CDR3 ends; the end is completed using the germline J gene. This sequence joins TRBV30 and TRBJ2-7, with D possibly matching TRBD1 (6 bases). Per the germline V gene, CDR1 is GTSNPN and CDR2 is SVGIG (reference sequence). There are 11 residues in the CDR3. Trimming pared 0 bases from V and 6 bases from J, leaving 6 bases between. CDR3 protein: CAWSVGGEQYF. The sequenced CDR3 bases are TGTGCCTGGAGTGTAGGGGGCGAG.

This clone was seen at least ten times. The sequenced part of the CDR3 DNA is TGTGCCAGCAGCTACCGCGGTGGGGGGGGGCCCTACGAG. Its translation is CASSYRGGGGPYE. The entire CDR3 sequence reads CASSYRGGGGPYEQYF. The chain employs TRBV7-3 and TRBJ2-7; D might be TRBD2 (7 bases). The read gets to within 3 residues of the CDR3 end, and the germline J gene fills in the rest. Germline CDR1 reads SGHTA; CDR2 reads FQGTGA. Trimming left V 4 bases short and J 2 bases short, with 18 bases between. The CDR3 length is 16 residues. The whole variable domain, remainder taken from reference TRBV7-3 and TRBJ2-7, is GAGVSQTPSNKVTEKGKYVELRCDPISGHTALYWYRQSLGQGPEFLIYFQGTGAADDSGLPNDRFFAVRPEGSVSTLKIQRTERGDSAVYLCASSYRGGGGPYEQYFGPGTRLTVT.

In its sample, this clone was seen a few times. The CDR3 is cut off 3 residues early in the read; its end comes from the germline J gene. The chain couples TRBV7-8 to TRBJ1-2, with D uncertain. CDR3 length: 15 amino acids. Germline V gives CDR1 SGHVS, CDR2 FQNEAQ. The part of the CDR3 DNA that was read is TGTGCCAGCAGCTTATCTAGCGGAGTATCCTACGAC. Amino acids: CASSLSSGVSYD. The entire CDR3 reads CASSLSSGVSYDYTF.

This clone has a count of ten or more. CDR3 loop: CSARHAGGGGRESSYNEQFF. The covered CDR3 bases are TGCAGTGCTAGACACGCCGGGGGGGGCGGGCGGGAATCGTCCTACAATGAG. The chain joins TRBV20-1 to TRBJ2-1; 8 bases align to TRBD2. From the germline J gene comes the end of the CDR3, since the read stops 3 residues before it. Germline assignment: CDR1 DFQATT and CDR2 SNEGSKA (reference sequence). The V and J ends lost 2 bases and 1 base, in that order; junction bases with no gene match: 19. This CDR3 contains 20 residues.

This clone was counted many times. Read sequence stops 3 residues before the CDR3 end, and the germline J gene provides the missing end. The rearrangement joins TRBV9 to TRBJ2-3, with 10 bases lining up with TRBD1. Looked up from germline, CDR1 is SGDLS and CDR2 is YYNGEE. The CDR3 is 16 amino acids. V was clipped by 3 bases and J by 4 bases; unmatched bases: 8. The CDR3 bases that were read are TGTGCCAGCAGCGCCCGTCCCGGGACAGGGGCAGATACG. Translating it yields CASSARPGTGADT. The entire CDR3 is CASSARPGTGADTQYF. Full variable domain (outside the CDR3, taken from reference TRBV9 and TRBJ2-3): DSGVTQTPKHLITATGQRVTLRCSPRSGDLSVYWYQQSLDQGLQFLIQYYNGEERAKGNILERFSAQQFPDLHSELNLSSLELGDSALYFCASSARPGTGADTQYFGPGTRLTVL.

This clone was seen repeatedly, ten times or more. The CDR3 extends 3 residues past the end of the read, so its final part is completed from the germline J gene. The V call is TRBV19, the J call TRBJ1-3, with D perhaps TRBD1 (6 bases). The germline V gene encodes CDR1 LNHDA and CDR2 SQIVND (reference sequence). The CDR3 has 15 amino acids. V gave up 8 bases and J gave up 4 bases, with 18 bases separating them. The covered CDR3 bases are TGTGCCAGTGGCTACAGGGTCGAGGTGGGAAACACC. It codes for CASGYRVEVGNT. The full-length CDR3 reads as CASGYRVEVGNTIYF.

This clone was seen at least ten times. The CDR3 end lies 3 residues beyond the end of the read and is filled in from the germline J gene. The chain joins TRBV5-6 to TRBJ1-4; D is unresolved. The V gene lost 2 bases and the J gene lost 0 bases, with 8 bases spanning the gap. CDR3 length: 15 amino acids. Germline CDR1 reads SGHDT; CDR2 reads YYEEEE. This chain's CDR3 is CASSLRAATNEKLFF. The part of the CDR3 DNA that was read is TGTGCCAGCAGCTTAAGGGCTGCAACTAATGAAAAA.